This T cell receptor (beta chain) was sequenced in a study of cytomegalovirus exposure and HLA in healthy donors. On the study more broadly: Of several hundred genotyped donors, more than 65% grouped in the Caucasian-associated ancestry cluster.

PCR used 60 Vbeta primers and 13 Jbeta primers. Repertoires were generated with immunoSEQ multiplex PCR, while TCRdb's copy carries only in-frame clones and drops some. The sample lists approximately 70,000 clones; roughly 80% were seen once. This CDR3 spans 14 amino acids. V was cut by 3 bases and J by 9 bases, with 19 bases left in between. Germline-derived CDR1 and CDR2 are SGHNT and YYREEE (reference sequence). Input material: PBMCs. The chain has TRBV5-4 and TRBJ2-7, with a weak D call TRBD2 (6 bases). The sequence was collected from a woman aged 25 to 39 in good health and CMV-seronegative. The CDR3 bases are TGTGCCAGCAGCTGGGACTCGGGACTTGGCGGGCAGTACTTC. Its translation: CASSWDSGLGGQYF.